These T cell receptor beta chains were read from a single sample in a study of OX40 agonist ivuxolimab in advanced cancers. The repertoire was sequenced with immunoSEQ multiplex PCR; TCRdb's copy has only in-frame clones and lacks some. This table has tens of thousands of clones, approximately 85% appearing once. The sequenced sample was CD4+ or CD8+ T cells sorted from blood, obtained in a trial of the OX40 agonist ivuxolimab. The receptors here all came from an adult with an advanced solid tumor such as melanoma, head and neck, liver or kidney cancer. Both conserved end residues are trimmed from each CDR3.

v_gene | CDR3aa
TRBV5-1 | ASSLGWGVGDTEAF
TRBV4-1 | ASSQDDLPMDQPQH
TRBV28 | ASSEGFYEQY
TRBV27 | ASSRIEGPLH
TRBV6-5 | ASSYSRGSYEQY
TRBV30 | AWSDQTGAPYQPQH
TRBV11-3 | ASSPGPEQPQH
TRBV18 | ASSTGLNQGQY
TRBV27 | ATRRTGAYSNQPQH
TRBV5-4 | ASRLQGTDTQY
TRBV7-6 | ASKRTQETQY
TRBV28 | ASTDRNQPQH
TRBV15 | ATSRVSQYQETQY
TRBV28 | ASSSTGTGAYLNTEAF
TRBV6-6 | ASIPSSPGNEKLF
TRBV9 | ASSAMTGGAYPDTQY
TRBV4-1 | ASSQVLGGVTDTQY
TRBV4-1 | ASSYGVGSWTGELF
TRBV6-1 | ASSELPSDGYT
TRBV27 | ASSSGTRGNTIY
TRBV6-5 | ASSRTPGPHNEQF
TRBV2 | ASSDSGNQPQH
TRBV20-1 | SARRTGEQY
TRBV28 | ASSFRRVRGYT
TRBV28 | ASGRQGQETQY
TRBV5-6 | ASSFTVGQEAF
TRBV9 | ASSADATGTDYGYT
TRBV19 | ASSIGLGNEKLF
TRBV2 | ASSEEIAPSYNEQF
TRBV27 | ASSFTGGAGTEAF
TRBV7-9 | ASRLTATSTDTQY
TRBV30 | AWSGEWLYDEQY
TRBV5-4 | ASSLETVGGYT